The 4 T cell receptor beta chains given below trace back to one sample, sequenced in a study of radiotherapy plus CTLA-4 blockade in lung cancer. Repertoires were generated with immunoSEQ multiplex PCR, while TCRdb's copy carries only in-frame clones and drops some. The data hold some 35,000 clones, with approximately 85% observed a single time. Source: peripheral blood, taken from a patient treated with radiotherapy plus ipilimumab. These receptors were taken from a human donor with non-small cell lung cancer who had stable disease on radiotherapy plus ipilimumab.

The rearrangement uses TRBV21-1 and TRBJ1-3; the table gives TRBD1 as D, unverified against the DNA. TRBV21-1 is recorded as a pseudogene. The CDR3 length is 16 residues. The CDR3 loop reads CASSNLGGGELNTIYF. The CDR3 bases are TGTGCCAGCAGCAATCTTGGAGGGGGCGAGTTAAACACCATATATTTT.

The chain combines TRBV6-4 with TRBJ2-7; D gene ambiguous. V lost 5 bases, J lost 3 bases, and 5 bases lay in between. The CDR3 sequence is 11 residues long. Germline V gives CDR1 MRHNA, CDR2 SNTAGT. The CDR3 protein is CASSNGYEQYF. The CDR3 DNA reads TGTGCCAGCAGTAACGGCTACGAGCAGTACTTC.

Written as DNA, the CDR3 is TGTGCCAGCAGCTTGACACTTCACGAGACCCAGTACTTC. It translates to CASSLTLHETQYF. V usage is TRBV7-3 and J usage is TRBJ2-5; unclear D gene. The germline gives CDR1 SGHTA, CDR2 FQGTGA. V was clipped by 3 bases and J by 5 bases, with 10 bases between them. This CDR3 has 13 amino acids.

The rearrangement links TRBV6-6 to TRBJ2-7; 9 bases are a match to TRBD1. The junction had 7 bases not matched to a gene; V was cut back by 6 bases and J by 4 bases. In germline, CDR1 is MNHNY, CDR2 SVGAGI (reference sequence). The CDR3 has 14 amino acids. CDR3 DNA: TGTGCCAGCAGCCCGAAGGGACAGGGTTACGAGCAGTACTTC. Translated, it gives CASSPKGQGYEQYF.